A single sample is the source of the 23 T cell receptor beta chains below, sequenced in a study of blood T cell repertoires in COVID-19. TCRdb's table, derived via immunoSEQ multiplex PCR, lists solely in-frame clones and lacks some. The data contain tens of thousands of clones, around 88% of them singletons. Material: peripheral blood. The receptors come from a man in his 60s with acute or convalescent COVID-19.

CDR3 bases: TGTGCCAGCTCCTTTAGCGACACCACGACTGGAAACACCATATATTTT. It specifies CASSFSDTTTGNTIYF. This rearrangement joins TRBV9 to TRBJ1-3; no reliable D call. V lost 7 bases and J 2 bases, leaving 19 bases between the germline ends. The CDR3 has 16 amino acids. Per germline, CDR1 SGDLS and CDR2 YYNGEE. Complete variable domain (other parts from reference TRBV9 and TRBJ1-3): DSGVTQTPKHLITATGQRVTLRCSPRSGDLSVYWYQQSLDQGLQFLIQYYNGEERAKGNILERFSAQQFPDLHSELNLSSLELGDSALYFCASSFSDTTTGNTIYFGEGSWLTVV.

The V gene is TRBV19, the J gene TRBJ1-3, with unresolved D. Germline loops: CDR1 LNHDA, CDR2 SQIVND (reference sequence). The CDR3 covers 13 residues. V gave up 11 bases and J gave up 0 bases, with 11 bases separating them. The CDR3 region is CAATVSSGNTIYF. CDR3 nucleotides: TGTGCCGCTACAGTCAGCTCTGGAAACACCATATATTTT.

V is TRBV9 and J is TRBJ1-4; 7 nucleotides line up with TRBD1. V gave up 0 bases and J gave up 8 bases; unmatched junction bases: 7. Germline V gives CDR1 SGDLS, CDR2 YYNGEE. This CDR3 spans 15 amino acids. As DNA, the CDR3 is TGTGCCAGCAGCGTAGCAGGGGGGAAGAGAGAAAAACTGTTTTTT. Its translation: CASSVAGGKREKLFF.

The V call is TRBV5-1, the J call TRBJ2-1; 12 positions match TRBD2. J was trimmed by 14 bases and V by 3 bases; bases with no gene match: 9. Germline lookup yields CDR1 SGHRS and CDR2 YFSETQ. CDR3 size: 14 residues. The CDR3 sequence is CASSSGTSGGFEFF. In nucleotides, the CDR3 is TGCGCCAGCAGCTCAGGAACTAGCGGGGGGTTCGAGTTCTTC.

This clone was seen only a few times. The rearrangement joins TRBV30 to TRBJ1-1; D is unresolved. In germline, CDR1 is GTSNPN, CDR2 SVGIG (reference sequence). Trimming stripped 1 base from V and 3 bases from J, with 9 bases between. This CDR3 comprises 13 residues. The CDR3 spells CAWSGDYYTEAFF. In nucleotides, the CDR3 is TGTGCCTGGAGTGGTGACTATTACACTGAAGCTTTCTTT. Full variable domain (rest looked up from reference TRBV30 and TRBJ1-1): SQTIHQWPATLVQPVGSPLSLECTVEGTSNPNLYWYRQAAGRGLQLLFYSVGIGQISSEVPQNLSASRPQDRQFILSSKKLLLSDSGFYLCAWSGDYYTEAFFGQGTRLTVV.

This chain connects TRBV4-3 to TRBJ1-6, with D tentatively TRBD1 (6 bases). CDR1 and CDR2 from the germline V gene are LGHNA and YSLEER. Trimming stripped 3 bases from V and 10 bases from J, with 16 bases between. This CDR3 comprises 15 residues. The CDR3 DNA reads as TGCGCCAGCAGCCAGGAACAGGGAGAGGGGTCACCCCTCCACTTT. This sequence encodes CASSQEQGEGSPLHF.

The chain couples TRBV11-2 to TRBJ2-3, with a weak D call TRBD2 (6 bases). The V and J ends lost 6 bases and 7 bases respectively, with 8 bases between them. The CDR3 is 11 amino acids. Germline V gene sequence: CDR1 SGHAT, CDR2 FQNNGV. CDR3 bases: TGTGCCAGCAGTAGCGGTAATACGCAGTATTTT. This translates into CASSSGNTQYF.

In its sample, this clone was seen a few times. This chain links TRBV19 with TRBJ1-5; D is unresolved. Germline CDR1 and CDR2: LNHDA and SQIVND (reference sequence). CDR3 size: 15 residues. Trimming pared 3 bases from V and 0 bases from J, leaving 9 bases between. The CDR3 reads CASSMWGDSNQPQHF. The CDR3 nucleotides are TGTGCCAGTAGTATGTGGGGAGATAGCAATCAGCCCCAGCATTTT.

This chain connects TRBV30 to TRBJ1-2, with D possibly TRBD1 on 5 matching bases. The CDR3 is made up of 10 amino acids. CDR1 and CDR2 (germline): GTSNPN, SVGIG (reference sequence). V shed 5 bases and J shed 10 bases, with 11 bases lying between them. CDR3: CAWSQGPYTF. The CDR3 nucleotides read TGTGCCTGGTCGCAGGGCCCCTACACCTTC. Full variable domain (missing parts from reference TRBV30 and TRBJ1-2): SQTIHQWPATLVQPVGSPLSLECTVEGTSNPNLYWYRQAAGRGLQLLFYSVGIGQISSEVPQNLSASRPQDRQFILSSKKLLLSDSGFYLCAWSQGPYTFGSGTRLTVV.

Here the CDR3 DNA reads TGTGCCAGTGGCGAGACAACAGGGAGAGGCTCTGGAAACACCATATATTTT. This sequence encodes CASGETTGRGSGNTIYF. This sequence joins TRBV19 and TRBJ1-3, with a tentative D call TRBD1 (6 bases). CDR3 length: 17 amino acids. CDR1 LNHDA and CDR2 SQIVND come from the germline V gene (reference sequence). V lost 8 bases and J lost 0, with 20 bases in between. The entire variable domain, with the rest obtained from reference TRBV19 and TRBJ1-3, is as follows: DGGITQSPKYLFRKEGQNVTLSCEQNLNHDAMYWYRQDPGQGLRLIYYSQIVNDFQKGDIAEGYSVSREKKESFPLTVTSAQKNPTAFYLCASGETTGRGSGNTIYFGEGSWLTVV.

The genes are TRBV19 and TRBJ1-3; D is uncertain. Germline V gives CDR1 LNHDA, CDR2 SQIVND (reference sequence). The V and J ends lost 6 bases and 0 bases respectively, with 9 bases between them. The CDR3 covers 14 residues. The CDR3 protein is CASRQLNSGNTIYF. In DNA, the CDR3 is TGTGCCAGTAGACAATTGAACTCTGGAAACACCATATATTTT. The entire variable domain, with the rest obtained from reference TRBV19 and TRBJ1-3, is as follows: DGGITQSPKYLFRKEGQNVTLSCEQNLNHDAMYWYRQDPGQGLRLIYYSQIVNDFQKGDIAEGYSVSREKKESFPLTVTSAQKNPTAFYLCASRQLNSGNTIYFGEGSWLTVV.

The J gene is TRBJ1-4, the V gene TRBV9; no clear D. Per germline, CDR1 SGDLS and CDR2 YYNGEE. This CDR3 is built from 15 residues. V lost 0 bases, J lost 4 bases, and 10 bases lay in between. CDR3 loop: CASSVGPGDNEKLFF. CDR3 in DNA: TGTGCCAGCAGCGTAGGCCCGGGAGATAATGAAAAACTGTTTTTT.

The V gene is TRBV4-3, the J gene TRBJ2-7; D remains ambiguous. Deletions cut 0 bases from V and 3 bases from J, with 9 bases between. This CDR3 is 14 amino acids long. The germline V gene has CDR1 LGHNA and CDR2 YSLEER. CDR3 coding DNA: TGCGCCAGCAGCCAAGACCTCAGATACTACGAGCAGTACTTC. Its translation is CASSQDLRYYEQYF.

The chain is built from TRBV10-3 and TRBJ1-2; 8 nucleotides line up with TRBD1. The CDR3 totals 14 residues. Trimming removed 4 bases from V and 7 bases from J; junction bases left unmatched: 8. Germline-derived CDR1 and CDR2 are ENHRY and SYGVKD. CDR3 DNA: TGTGCCATCAGTGGGCAGGGGGCGCCCGGTGGCTACACCTTC. Residues: CAISGQGAPGGYTF.

The chain combines TRBV5-1 with TRBJ2-1, with 11 bases lining up with TRBD2. From germline, CDR1 is SGHRS and CDR2 YFSETQ. The CDR3 length is 15 residues. Trimming at V came to 1 base and at J to 3 bases, leaving 0 bases not matched to a gene. DNA of the CDR3: TGCGCCAGCAGCTTGACTAGCGGGGGCTACAATGAGCAGTTCTTC. Translating it yields CASSLTSGGYNEQFF.

The chain joins TRBV30 to TRBJ2-1; possible D gene TRBD2, 5 bases. CDR1 GTSNPN and CDR2 SVGIG come from the germline V gene (reference sequence). CDR3 length: 14 residues. The V gene lost 2 bases and the J gene lost 0 bases, with 8 bases spanning the gap. The CDR3 DNA is TGTGCCTGGAGTTCGGGGAGCTCCTACAATGAGCAGTTCTTC. It specifies CAWSSGSSYNEQFF. Filled out from reference TRBV30 and TRBJ2-1, the complete variable domain reads SQTIHQWPATLVQPVGSPLSLECTVEGTSNPNLYWYRQAAGRGLQLLFYSVGIGQISSEVPQNLSASRPQDRQFILSSKKLLLSDSGFYLCAWSSGSSYNEQFFGPGTRLTVL.

The CDR3 nucleotides read TGTGCCAGCAGGTCTCACTCCTCTGGAAACACCATATATTTT. It specifies CASRSHSSGNTIYF. The chain employs TRBV21-1 and TRBJ1-3. TRBV21-1 is an annotated pseudogene. The CDR3 is 14 residues long.

This clone was seen just once. V and J are TRBV30 and TRBJ1-1; D is uncertain. The CDR3 sequence is 11 residues long. CDR1 and CDR2 from the germline V gene are GTSNPN and SVGIG (reference sequence). The V end lost 0 bases, the J end lost 11 bases, and 10 bases lay between the germline ends. The CDR3 region is CAWSVSLEAFF. The CDR3 DNA reads TGTGCCTGGAGTGTAAGTCTGGAGGCTTTCTTT.

This chain joins TRBV7-9 and TRBJ1-4, with TRBD1 as a possible D gene (6 bases). Germline V gives CDR1 SEHNR, CDR2 FQNEAQ (reference sequence). Trimming cost V 1 base and J 8 bases, with 11 bases left between them. The CDR3 has 14 residues. The CDR3: CASSLGGTSEKLFF. Here the CDR3 DNA reads TGTGCCAGCAGCTTAGGAGGGACAAGCGAAAAACTGTTTTTT.

This rearrangement joins TRBV7-6 to TRBJ1-6; TRBD1 matches at 7 bases. The length of the CDR3 is 15 residues. Germline CDR1 and CDR2: SGHVS and FNYEAQ. The J segment lost 8 bases and the V segment lost 2 bases, leaving 6 bases of the junction unmatched. The CDR3 nucleotides read TGTGCCAGCAGCTTACGACAGGGTCAAGATTCACCCCTCCACTTT. This encodes CASSLRQGQDSPLHF.

The chain recombines TRBV5-6 with TRBJ1-5; 7 bases are shared with TRBD1. Germline V gene lookup returns CDR1 SGHDT and CDR2 YYEEEE. V dropped 3 bases and J dropped 8; count of bases not matched to a gene: 8. CDR3 length: 14 amino acids. DNA for the CDR3: TGTGCCAGCAGCTCGACAGGGATGAGGGAGCCCCAGCATTTT. Protein: CASSSTGMREPQHF.

This clone showed up just once. The genes are TRBV6-2 or TRBV6-3 and TRBJ1-1, with 8 bases matching TRBD1. With V trimmed by 2 bases and J by 13 bases, 3 bases remained unmatched. The CDR3 sequence is 11 residues long. The V gene's germline CDR1 is MNHEY and CDR2 SVGEGT. The CDR3 is CASSYDGQGFF. The CDR3 DNA follows: TGTGCCAGCAGTTACGATGGACAGGGTTTCTTT.

J is TRBJ2-1 and V is TRBV4-1; TRBD2 is a possible D gene (5 bases). Germline CDR1 reads MGHRA; CDR2 reads YSYEKL. The CDR3 has 14 residues. V was shortened by 4 bases and J by 7 bases, with 14 bases between the two germline ends. The CDR3 protein is CASSPSMEVNEQFF. The CDR3 DNA sequence: TGCGCCAGCAGCCCAAGCATGGAGGTAAATGAGCAGTTCTTC.